These 19 T cell receptor beta chains came from one sample sequenced in a study of T cells after yellow fever vaccination. TCRdb itself ran the 5' RACE reads through MiXCR, one entry per CDR3 protein. This table holds under 550,000 distinct CDR3 sequences, around a fifth found once. Sequences were derived from PBMCs, sampled roughly 20 days after the first yellow fever vaccination. The receptors derive from a man in his late teens or twenties who received the YFV17D yellow fever vaccine.

In its sample, this clonotype was seen a few times. The J gene is TRBJ2-7, the V gene TRBV12-3 or TRBV12-4; D is unresolved. The DNA end is a closer match to TRBJ2-1, so the J assignment may be wrong. The CDR3 spans 12 residues. The CDR3 region has the DNA TGTGCCAGCAGTTACGGTTCCACTCCACAGTTCTTC. It yields the protein CASSYGSTPQFF.

The chain is built from TRBV29-1 and TRBJ2-5, with unresolved D. Germline values: CDR1 SQVTM, CDR2 ANQGSEA. V was pared by 4 bases and J by 5 bases, with 5 bases between. The CDR3 spans 10 residues. CDR3 protein: CSVVGETQYF. DNA of the CDR3: TGCAGCGTTGTAGGTGAGACCCAGTACTTC. Full variable domain (remainder filled in from reference TRBV29-1 and TRBJ2-5): SAVISQKPSRDICQRGTSLTIQCQVDSQVTMMFWYRQQPGQSLTLIATANQGSEATYESGFVIDKFPISRPNLTFSTLTVSNMSPEDSSIYLCSVVGETQYFGPGTRLLVL.

There are many counts of this clonotype. V gene TRBV7-2 combines with J gene TRBJ2-5; no clear D gene. Germline values: CDR1 SGHTA, CDR2 FQGNSA. The CDR3 is 13 amino acids. Trimming stripped 6 bases from V and 5 bases from J, with 13 bases between. CDR3 nucleotide sequence: TGTGCCAGCAGTCCCAATGGCTGGGAGACCCAGTACTTC. It specifies CASSPNGWETQYF.

The chain has TRBV27 and TRBJ1-2; D not resolved. The V end was cut by 2 bases, the J end by 0 bases, with 7 bases between. The germline V gene has CDR1 MNHEY and CDR2 SMNVEV (reference sequence). The CDR3 has 14 residues. The CDR3 sequence: CASSLKRANYGYTF. CDR3 bases: TGTGCCAGCAGTTTAAAGAGAGCTAACTATGGCTACACCTTC.

The chain joins TRBV4-3 to TRBJ1-5; no clear D. Germline-derived CDR1 and CDR2 are LGHNA and YSLEER. V dropped 7 bases and J dropped 4 bases, with 5 bases sitting between them. The CDR3 extends over 11 amino acids. CDR3 amino acids: CASNRNQPQHF. Written as DNA, the CDR3 is TGCGCCAGCAATCGAAATCAGCCCCAGCATTTT.

This clonotype came up a few times. The chain uses TRBV5-1 and TRBJ1-1; D gene uncertain. V lost 0 bases to trimming and J lost 8 bases, with 17 bases between them. The length of the CDR3 is 15 residues. Germline lookup yields CDR1 SGHRS and CDR2 YFSETQ. This chain's CDR3 is CASSLAGNWGVEAFF. In DNA, the CDR3 is TGCGCCAGCAGCTTGGCCGGGAATTGGGGAGTGGAAGCTTTCTTT.

V usage is TRBV12-3 or TRBV12-4 and J usage is TRBJ2-1; D remains unclear. This CDR3 is 17 amino acids long. The germline V and J ends were trimmed by 5 bases and 2 bases, with 19 bases remaining between them. The CDR3 DNA is TGTGCCAGCAGTCCTCTTTTAGGTGCGACACCCTACAATGAGCAGTTCTTC. It specifies CASSPLLGATPYNEQFF.

This chain links TRBV20-1 with TRBJ2-1; 9 nucleotides line up with TRBD1. The ends lost 5 bases at V and 7 bases at J; junction bases unmatched: 9. This CDR3 region has 14 residues. From germline, CDR1 is DFQATT and CDR2 SNEGSKA (reference sequence). CDR3 sequence (DNA): TGCAGTGCTGGAACGGACAGGGGAATAAATGAGCAGTTCTTC. Protein: CSAGTDRGINEQFF.

The V call is TRBV5-1, the J call TRBJ2-2; 8 positions agree with TRBD1. Trimming took 4 bases from V and 6 from J; bases not matched to a gene: 14. There are 17 residues in the CDR3. Germline V gene data show CDR1 as SGHRS and CDR2 as YFSETQ. The CDR3: CASSLGVRTGMPGELFF. CDR3 sequence (DNA): TGCGCCAGCAGCCTGGGAGTCCGGACAGGGATGCCCGGGGAGCTGTTTTTT.

The rearrangement joins TRBV18 to TRBJ2-1; 9 nucleotides match TRBD1. Germline assignment: CDR1 KGHSH and CDR2 LQKENI. Germline trimming cut 5 bases from V and 9 bases from J; bases unmatched to any gene: 11. The CDR3 sequence is 15 residues long. DNA of the CDR3: TGTGCCAGCTCAGGCACGGGACAGGGCGTTACTGAGCAGTTCTTC. This encodes CASSGTGQGVTEQFF. The full variable domain, completed using reference TRBV18 and TRBJ2-1, is NAGVMQNPRHLVRRRGQEARLRCSPMKGHSHVYWYRQLPEEGLKFMVYLQKENIIDESGMPKERFSAEFPKEGPSILRIQQVVRGDSAAYFCASSGTGQGVTEQFFGPGTRLTVL.

V and J are TRBV7-2 and TRBJ2-2; no reliable D call. Germline values: CDR1 SGHTA, CDR2 FQGNSA. This CDR3 is built from 14 residues. Trimming cost V 5 bases and J 1 base, with 8 bases left between them. The CDR3, as DNA: TGTGCCAGCAGCGCCAGCTGGAACACCGGGGAGCTGTTTTTT. Protein sequence: CASSASWNTGELFF. The full variable domain, its missing parts supplied by reference TRBV7-2 and TRBJ2-2, is GAGVSQSPSNKVTEKGKDVELRCDPISGHTALYWYRQSLGQGLEFLIYFQGNSAPDKSGLPSDRFSAERTGGSVSTLTIQRTQQEDSAVYLCASSASWNTGELFFGEGSRLTVL.

This chain links TRBV9 with TRBJ2-7; D remains unclear. Trimming pared 7 bases from V and 0 bases from J, leaving 8 bases between. The CDR3 consists of 12 residues. The V gene's germline CDR1 is SGDLS and CDR2 YYNGEE. In DNA form, the CDR3 reads TGTGCCAGCGGGTCGGGCTCCTACGAGCAGTACTTC. It yields the protein CASGSGSYEQYF.

This clonotype came up a few times. Here the CDR3 reads CATRQGELAKNIQYF. The CDR3 DNA follows: TGTGCCACCAGACAGGGGGAGCTAGCCAAAAACATTCAGTACTTC. The chain has TRBV24-1 and TRBJ2-4; 8 bases map to TRBD1. The J segment lost 0 bases and the V segment lost 7 bases, leaving 4 bases of the junction unmatched. Per germline, CDR1 KGHDR and CDR2 SFDVKD. The CDR3 is 15 amino acids.

In regard to this clonotype: The conserved final phenylalanine or tryptophan is absent from the CDR3, which likely points to a read error. The chain links TRBV9 to TRBJ2-1, with 8 nucleotides matching TRBD2. This CDR3 has 13 residues. V lost 10 bases to trimming and J lost 7 bases; unmatched junction nucleotides: 10. Germline loops: CDR1 SGDLS, CDR2 YYNGEE. The CDR3 here is CAGSGGPENEQFY. Written as DNA, the CDR3 is TGTGCCGGAAGCGGGGGCCCCGAGAATGAGCAGTTCTAC.

This chain uses TRBV4-1 with TRBJ2-3; 11 bases line up with TRBD2. Germline V lookup: CDR1 MGHRA, CDR2 YSYEKL. V dropped 7 bases and J dropped 5; count of bases not matched to a gene: 8. CDR3 size: 15 residues. Written as DNA, the CDR3 is TGCGCCAGCACTACTAGCGGGGGCCGGGGAGATACGCAGTATTTT. It codes for CASTTSGGRGDTQYF.

The V call is TRBV6-2 or TRBV6-3, the J call TRBJ2-5; D gene uncertain. The CDR3 totals 15 residues. Germline V gene data show CDR1 as MNHEY and CDR2 as SVGEGT. V lost 0 bases to trimming and J lost 5 bases, with 13 bases between them. CDR3 sequence (DNA): TGTGCCAGCAGTTACTCGACGGCTTACATGGAGACCCAGTACTTC. This codes for CASSYSTAYMETQYF.

Only a few counts were recorded for this clonotype. This chain links TRBV4-1 with TRBJ2-1, with D possibly TRBD2 on 5 matching bases. This CDR3 contains 15 residues. Between the trimmed V and J ends, which lost 0 bases and 8 bases, there was a span of 14 bases. Germline CDR1 is MGHRA and CDR2 is YSYEKL. The CDR3 DNA reads TGCGCCAGCAGCCAAGACGGTCTCCTGGACTATGAGCAGTTCTTC. It is translated as CASSQDGLLDYEQFF.

On this clonotype: Without the conserved terminal phenylalanine or tryptophan, this CDR3 likely stems from a read error. The chain is built from TRBV18 and TRBJ2-7; D gene unclear. The germline V gene has CDR1 KGHSH and CDR2 LQKENI. Trimming shortened V by 0 bases and J by 5 bases, and 11 bases separated the two germline ends. The CDR3 is made up of 14 amino acids. Here the CDR3 reads CASSPPNTYNEQYS. The CDR3 region has the DNA TGTGCCAGCTCACCACCGAACACATACAACGAGCAGTACTCC.

The chain carries TRBV20-1 and TRBJ2-2, with D unclear. V was shortened by 6 bases and J by 5 bases, with 19 bases between the two germline ends. The CDR3 is made up of 15 amino acids. Germline V gene lookup returns CDR1 DFQATT and CDR2 SNEGSKA (reference sequence). DNA for the CDR3: TGCAGTGCACCTCGAGATGATGGTTGGACCGGGGAGCTGTTTTTT. Translating gives CSAPRDDGWTGELFF.